This T cell receptor beta chain was recorded in a study of PD-L1 blockade in urothelial cancer. Per the germline V gene, CDR1 is KGHSH and CDR2 is LQKENI. CDR3 length equals 16 residues. Trimming cost V 4 bases and J 5 bases; bases outside gene matches: 8. Regarding time point: peripheral blood 6 weeks after treatment start. Here immunoSEQ multiplex PCR was the method, and the copy in TCRdb shows in-frame clones only, minus some. The table shows nearly 50,000 clones, with over 75% occurring only once. V and J are TRBV18 and TRBJ2-3, with 11 nucleotides matching TRBD2. Sample: PBMCs, taken around atezolizumab (anti-PD-L1) treatment. This receptor was identified in a man aged 45-65 years with urothelial cancer. CDR3 sequence: CASSHLAGGPGDTQYF. In DNA form, the CDR3 reads TGTGCCAGCTCACACTTAGCGGGGGGGCCGGGAGATACGCAGTATTTT.